What follows is one TCR beta chain and its context. What it recognizes is unknown. The germline CDR1 and CDR2 sequences are LNHDA and SQIVND (reference sequence). The CDR3 contains 15 residues. Trimming shortened V by 6 bases and J by 0 bases, and 12 bases separated the two germline ends. The data stem from a study of long-term antiretroviral therapy in people with HIV. Study observations and caveats: Clonal populations expanded prior to ART predominated within the repertoire at all time points.

Version v3.0 of the immunoSEQ assay was performed at survey level. Target depth was roughly 40,000-55,000 T-cell genomes per sample. Data came from immunoSEQ multiplex PCR; TCRdb stores just in-frame clones and leaves some out. The profile shows some 15,000 clones, roughly three quarters of them singletons. The gene calls are TRBV19 and TRBJ1-5; D possibly corresponds to TRBD1 (6 bases). This TCR was recovered from a man between 35 and 55 years old with HIV. Sequencing was performed on unsorted PBMCs, taken 3.1 years after starting antiretroviral therapy. The CDR3 nucleotides are TGTGCCAGTAGCTTGGACAGCTCTAGCAATCAGCCCCAGCATTTT. Translating it yields CASSLDSSSNQPQHF. The complete variable domain, with remaining parts taken from reference TRBV19 and TRBJ1-5, reads DGGITQSPKYLFRKEGQNVTLSCEQNLNHDAMYWYRQDPGQGLRLIYYSQIVNDFQKGDIAEGYSVSREKKESFPLTVTSAQKNPTAFYLCASSLDSSSNQPQHFGDGTRLSIL.